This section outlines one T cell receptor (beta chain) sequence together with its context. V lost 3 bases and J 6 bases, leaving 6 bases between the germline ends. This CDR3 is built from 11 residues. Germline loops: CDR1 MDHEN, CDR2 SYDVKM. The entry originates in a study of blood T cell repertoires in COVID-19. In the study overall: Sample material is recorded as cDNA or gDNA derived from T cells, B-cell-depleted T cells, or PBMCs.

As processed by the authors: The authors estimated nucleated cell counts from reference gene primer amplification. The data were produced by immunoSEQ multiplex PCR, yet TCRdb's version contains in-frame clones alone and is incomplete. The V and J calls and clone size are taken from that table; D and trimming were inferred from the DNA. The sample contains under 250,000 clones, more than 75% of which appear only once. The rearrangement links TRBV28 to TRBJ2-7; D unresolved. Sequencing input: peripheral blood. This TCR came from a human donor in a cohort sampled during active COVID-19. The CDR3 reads CASSFSGEQYF. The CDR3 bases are TGTGCCAGCAGTTTCTCCGGCGAGCAGTACTTC.